The clone carrying this TCR beta chain is a singleton in its sample. Its antigen is not known. At the DNA level, this CDR3 is encoded by other sequences in the same sample as well. This entry belongs to a study of shared clonotypes between healthy human individuals. The assay was immunoSEQ multiplex PCR, and TCRdb's table has in-frame clones only and misses some. The data show around 1.1 million clones, 70% to 80% seen once. Study-wide results and limits: Estimated clonotype richness was generally higher in naive than memory subsets. Depth was large, yet rarefaction showed that sorted-subset sequencing was incomplete. The sharing of 4% to 5.5% of naive CD4 clonotypes was seen across several donors. Non-shared clonotypes were found to have lower generation probabilities than the clonotypes that were shared by all four of the sorted-subset donors.

The germline gives CDR1 KGHSH, CDR2 LQKENI. The CDR3 consists of 12 residues. V was pared by 2 bases and J by 7 bases, with 6 bases between. Sequenced sample: memory CD4+ T cells from PBMCs. Regarding subset: CD45RA-negative fraction. The chain combines TRBV18 with TRBJ1-5; D call uncertain. This sequence was found in a man aged 18 to 29 in good health. Some clones in this sample may be carry-over from other donors' samples. CDR3 in DNA: TGTGCCAGCTCACCAGTGGGACAGCCCCAGCATTTT. This encodes CASSPVGQPQHF.